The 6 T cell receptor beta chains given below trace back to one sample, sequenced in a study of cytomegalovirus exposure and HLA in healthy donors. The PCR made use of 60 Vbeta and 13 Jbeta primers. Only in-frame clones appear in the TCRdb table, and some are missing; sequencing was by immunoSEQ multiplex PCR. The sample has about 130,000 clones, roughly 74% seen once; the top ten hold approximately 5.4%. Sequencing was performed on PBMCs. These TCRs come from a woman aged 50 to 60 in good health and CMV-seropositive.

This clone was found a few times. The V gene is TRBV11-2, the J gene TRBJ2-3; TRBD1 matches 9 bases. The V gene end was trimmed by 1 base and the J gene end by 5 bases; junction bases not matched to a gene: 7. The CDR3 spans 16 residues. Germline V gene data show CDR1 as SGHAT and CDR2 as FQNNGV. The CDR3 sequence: CASSLGIQGAKDTQYF. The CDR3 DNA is TGTGCCAGCAGCTTAGGGATACAGGGGGCCAAAGATACGCAGTATTTT.

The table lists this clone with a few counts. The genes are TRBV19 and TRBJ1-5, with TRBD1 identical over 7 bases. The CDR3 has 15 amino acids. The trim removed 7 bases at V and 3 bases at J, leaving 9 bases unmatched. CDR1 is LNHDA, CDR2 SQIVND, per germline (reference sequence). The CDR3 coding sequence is TGTGCCAGTAATTATGAGACAGGGTACAATCAGCCCCAGCATTTT. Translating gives CASNYETGYNQPQHF.

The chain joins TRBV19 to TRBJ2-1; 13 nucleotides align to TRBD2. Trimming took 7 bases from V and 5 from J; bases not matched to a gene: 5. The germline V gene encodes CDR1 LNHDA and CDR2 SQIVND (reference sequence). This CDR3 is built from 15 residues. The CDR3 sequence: CASTRLAGGDNEQFF. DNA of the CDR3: TGTGCCAGTACCCGACTAGCGGGGGGCGACAATGAGCAGTTCTTC.

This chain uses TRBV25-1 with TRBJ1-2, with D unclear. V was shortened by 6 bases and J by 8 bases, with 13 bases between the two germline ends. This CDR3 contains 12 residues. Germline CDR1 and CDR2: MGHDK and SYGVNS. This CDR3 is CASSPDTRGYTF. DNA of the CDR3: TGTGCCAGCAGCCCTGACACGAGAGGCTACACCTTC.

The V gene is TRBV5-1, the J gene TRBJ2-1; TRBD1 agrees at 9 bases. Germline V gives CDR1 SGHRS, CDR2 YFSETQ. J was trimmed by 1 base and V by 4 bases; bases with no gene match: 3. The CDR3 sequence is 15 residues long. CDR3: CASSPGTGSYNEQFF. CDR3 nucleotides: TGCGCCAGCAGCCCCGGGACAGGGTCCTACAATGAGCAGTTCTTC.

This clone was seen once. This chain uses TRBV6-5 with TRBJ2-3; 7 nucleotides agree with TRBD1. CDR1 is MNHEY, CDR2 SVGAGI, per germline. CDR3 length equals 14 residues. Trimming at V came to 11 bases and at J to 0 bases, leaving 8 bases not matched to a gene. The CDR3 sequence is CAVRDSASTDTQYF. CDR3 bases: TGTGCCGTCCGGGACAGCGCTAGCACAGATACGCAGTATTTT.